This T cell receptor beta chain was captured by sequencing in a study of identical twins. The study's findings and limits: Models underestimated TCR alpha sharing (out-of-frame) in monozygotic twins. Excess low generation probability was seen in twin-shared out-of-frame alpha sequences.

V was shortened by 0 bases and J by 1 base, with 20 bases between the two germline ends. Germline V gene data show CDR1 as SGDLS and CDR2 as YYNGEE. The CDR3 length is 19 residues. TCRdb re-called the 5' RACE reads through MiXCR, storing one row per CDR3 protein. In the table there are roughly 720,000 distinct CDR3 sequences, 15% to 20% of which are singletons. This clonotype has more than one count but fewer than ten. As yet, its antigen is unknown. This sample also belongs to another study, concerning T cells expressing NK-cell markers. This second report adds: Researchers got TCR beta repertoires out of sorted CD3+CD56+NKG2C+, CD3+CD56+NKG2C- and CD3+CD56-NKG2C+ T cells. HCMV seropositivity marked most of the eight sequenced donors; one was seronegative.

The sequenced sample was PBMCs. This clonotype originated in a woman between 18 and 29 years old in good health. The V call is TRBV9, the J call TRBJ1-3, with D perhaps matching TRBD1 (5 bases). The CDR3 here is CASSVGPRGTETSGNTIYF. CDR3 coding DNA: TGTGCCAGCAGCGTAGGCCCCCGGGGGACGGAGACTTCTGGAAACACCATATATTTT.